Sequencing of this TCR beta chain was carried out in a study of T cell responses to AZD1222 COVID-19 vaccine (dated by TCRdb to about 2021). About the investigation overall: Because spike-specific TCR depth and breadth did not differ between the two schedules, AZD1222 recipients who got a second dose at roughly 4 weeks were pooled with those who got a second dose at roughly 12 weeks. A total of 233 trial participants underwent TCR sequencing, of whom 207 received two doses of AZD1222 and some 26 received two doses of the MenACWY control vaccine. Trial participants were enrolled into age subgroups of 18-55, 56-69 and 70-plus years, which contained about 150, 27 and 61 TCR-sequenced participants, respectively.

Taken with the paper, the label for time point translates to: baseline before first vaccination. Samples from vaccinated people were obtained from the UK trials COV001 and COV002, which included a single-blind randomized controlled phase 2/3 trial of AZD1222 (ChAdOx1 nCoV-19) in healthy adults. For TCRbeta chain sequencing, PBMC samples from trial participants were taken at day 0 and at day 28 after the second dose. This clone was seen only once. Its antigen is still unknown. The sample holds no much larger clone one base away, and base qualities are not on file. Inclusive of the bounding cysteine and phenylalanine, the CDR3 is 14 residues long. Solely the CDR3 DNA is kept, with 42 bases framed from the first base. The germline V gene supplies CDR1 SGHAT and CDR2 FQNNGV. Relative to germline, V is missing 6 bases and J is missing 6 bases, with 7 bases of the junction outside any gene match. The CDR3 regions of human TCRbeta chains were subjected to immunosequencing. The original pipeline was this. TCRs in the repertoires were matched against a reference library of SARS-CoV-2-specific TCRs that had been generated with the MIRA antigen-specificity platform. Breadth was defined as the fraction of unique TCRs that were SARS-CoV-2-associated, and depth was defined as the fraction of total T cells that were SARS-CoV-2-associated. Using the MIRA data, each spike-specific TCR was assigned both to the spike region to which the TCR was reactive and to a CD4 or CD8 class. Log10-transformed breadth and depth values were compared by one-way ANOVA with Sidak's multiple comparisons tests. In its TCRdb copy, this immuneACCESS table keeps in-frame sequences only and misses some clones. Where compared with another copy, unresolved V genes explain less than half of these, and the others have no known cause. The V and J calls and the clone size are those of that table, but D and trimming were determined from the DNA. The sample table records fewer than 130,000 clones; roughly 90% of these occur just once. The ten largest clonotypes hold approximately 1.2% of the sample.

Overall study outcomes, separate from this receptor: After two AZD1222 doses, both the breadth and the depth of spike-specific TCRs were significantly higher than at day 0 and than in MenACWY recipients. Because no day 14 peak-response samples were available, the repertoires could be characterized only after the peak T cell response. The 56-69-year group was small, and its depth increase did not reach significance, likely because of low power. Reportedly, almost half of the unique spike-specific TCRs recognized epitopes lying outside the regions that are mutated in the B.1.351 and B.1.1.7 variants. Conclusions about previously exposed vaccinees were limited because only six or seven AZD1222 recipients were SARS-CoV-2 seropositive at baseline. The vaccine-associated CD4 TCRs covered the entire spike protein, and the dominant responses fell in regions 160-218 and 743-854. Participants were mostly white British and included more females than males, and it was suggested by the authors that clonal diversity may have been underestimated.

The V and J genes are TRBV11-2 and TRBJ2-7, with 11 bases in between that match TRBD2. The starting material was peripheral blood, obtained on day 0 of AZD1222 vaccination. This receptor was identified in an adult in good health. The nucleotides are TGTGCCAGCAGTTCTACTAGCGGGAGCTCCGAGCAGTACTTC. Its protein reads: CASSSTSGSSEQYF. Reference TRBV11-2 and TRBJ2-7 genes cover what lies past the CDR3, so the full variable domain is EAGVAQSPRYKIIEKRQSVAFWCNPISGHATLYWYQQILGQGPKLLIQFQNNGVVDDSQLPKDRFSAERLKGVDSTLKIQPAKLEDSAVYLCASSSTSGSSEQYFGPGTRLTVT.